These T cell receptor beta chains were read from a single sample in a study of T cell responses to AZD1222 COVID-19 vaccine. Using immunoSEQ multiplex PCR, the repertoire was profiled, and TCRdb retains in-frame clones only, with some absent. Among some 190,000 clones listed, almost 90% were seen once. The sequencing here drew on peripheral blood, taken on day 0 of AZD1222 vaccination. The receptor source for this set is an adult in good health. Each CDR3 is given with its conserved first and last residue. D genes are given only for firm matches.

D gene	J gene	V gene	CDR3 protein	CDR3 DNA
.	TRBJ1-5	TRBV7-6	CASSLGVGADSNQPQHF	TGTGCCAGCAGCTTAGGGGTGGGCGCAGATAGCAATCAGCCCCAGCATTTT
TRBD2	TRBJ2-2	TRBV5-6	CASSVAGVNTGELFF	TGTGCCAGCAGCGTAGCGGGGGTTAACACCGGGGAGCTGTTTTTT
.	TRBJ1-1	TRBV19	CASSKGRQGGTEAFF	TGTGCCAGTAGTAAAGGTCGGCAGGGTGGCACTGAAGCTTTCTTT
.	TRBJ2-2	TRBV19	CASSFSTASNTGELFF	TGTGCCAGTAGTTTTTCGACCGCGTCGAACACCGGGGAGCTGTTTTTT
TRBD1	TRBJ2-2	TRBV5-1	CASSSGQGFTGELFF	TGCGCCAGCAGCTCGGGACAGGGTTTCACCGGGGAGCTGTTTTTT
.	TRBJ2-1	TRBV7-3	CASSLRRGGQSGEQFF	TGTGCCAGCAGCTTAAGAAGGGGGGGCCAATCCGGTGAGCAGTTCTTC
.	TRBJ1-6	TRBV5-6	CASSLQGSSYNSPLHF	TGTGCCAGCAGCTTGCAGGGGAGCTCCTATAATTCACCCCTCCACTTT
.	TRBJ1-1	TRBV6-1	CASSENSGVQGMNTEAFF	TGTGCCAGCAGTGAAAATTCAGGGGTTCAAGGGATGAACACTGAAGCTTTCTTT
.	TRBJ1-5	TRBV2	CASSAHGQSNQPQHF	TGTGCCAGCAGTGCCCATGGACAGAGCAATCAGCCCCAGCATTTT
.	TRBJ2-2	TRBV5-1	CASRDNPTGELFF	TGCGCCAGCAGAGACAACCCCACCGGGGAGCTGTTTTTT
TRBD1	TRBJ1-2	TRBV5-5	CASSFAGTGANYGYTF	TGTGCCAGCAGCTTCGCCGGGACAGGGGCTAACTATGGCTACACCTTC
TRBD2	TRBJ2-3	TRBV11-2	CASSLERLAGADTQYF	TGTGCCAGCAGCTTAGAACGGCTAGCGGGGGCAGATACGCAGTATTTT
TRBD2	TRBJ2-7	TRBV2	CASSENSGGPYEQYF	TGTGCCAGCAGTGAGAACAGCGGGGGTCCCTACGAGCAGTACTTC
.	TRBJ2-2	TRBV30	CAWSSGTGELFF	TGTGCCTGGAGTTCTGGCACCGGGGAGCTGTTTTTT
TRBD2	TRBJ2-1	TRBV30	CAWSVPSGGGNEQFF	TGTGCCTGGAGTGTCCCTAGCGGGGGTGGCAATGAGCAGTTCTTC
.	TRBJ2-7	TRBV3-1/TRBV3-2	CASTTGLGTYEQYF	TGTGCCAGCACCACGGGGTTGGGGACCTACGAGCAGTACTTC